This T cell receptor (beta chain) comes out of a study of shared clonotypes between healthy human individuals. The CDR3 runs 16 residues. V was pared by 3 bases and J by 0 bases, with 11 bases between. The germline CDR1 and CDR2 sequences are KGHSH and LQKENI. This table comes from immunoSEQ multiplex PCR, and its TCRdb copy is limited to in-frame clones, with some not included. Here the sample spans under 1,900,000 clones, 98% being singletons. The rearrangement uses TRBV18 and TRBJ2-2; no reliable D call. The sequenced sample consisted of naive CD4+ T cells sorted from blood. The subset is: CD45RA+ positively selected. This clonotype was sampled from a young man in good health. The CDR3 DNA is TGTGCCAGCTCACCCCGGCAGGTCGCGAACACCGGGGAGCTGTTTTTT. It translates to CASSPRQVANTGELFF.